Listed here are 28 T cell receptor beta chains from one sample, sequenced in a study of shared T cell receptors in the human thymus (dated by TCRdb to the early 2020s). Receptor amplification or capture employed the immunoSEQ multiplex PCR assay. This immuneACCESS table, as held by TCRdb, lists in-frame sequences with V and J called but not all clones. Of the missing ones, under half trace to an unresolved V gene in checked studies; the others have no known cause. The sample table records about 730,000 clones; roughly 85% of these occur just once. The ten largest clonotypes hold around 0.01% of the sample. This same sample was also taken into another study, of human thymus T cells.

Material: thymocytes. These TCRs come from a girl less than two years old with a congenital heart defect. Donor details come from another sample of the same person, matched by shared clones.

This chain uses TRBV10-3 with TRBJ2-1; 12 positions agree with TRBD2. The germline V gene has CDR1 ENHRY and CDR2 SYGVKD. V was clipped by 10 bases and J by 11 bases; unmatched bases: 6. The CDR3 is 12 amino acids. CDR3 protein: CATRTSGEKQFF. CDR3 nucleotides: TGTGCCACCAGGACTAGCGGGGAAAAGCAGTTCTTC.

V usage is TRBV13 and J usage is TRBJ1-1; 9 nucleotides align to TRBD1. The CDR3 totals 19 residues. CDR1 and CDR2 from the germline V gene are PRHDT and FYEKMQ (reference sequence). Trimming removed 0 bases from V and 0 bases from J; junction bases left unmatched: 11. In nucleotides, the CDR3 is TGTGCCAGCAGCTTAGGTCCGGGACAGGGAACGCTAATGAACACTGAAGCTTTCTTT. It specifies CASSLGPGQGTLMNTEAFF.

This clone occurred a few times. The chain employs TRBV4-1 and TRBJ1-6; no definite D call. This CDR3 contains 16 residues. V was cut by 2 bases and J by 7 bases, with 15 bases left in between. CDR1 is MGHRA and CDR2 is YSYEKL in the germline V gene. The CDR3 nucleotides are TGCGCCAGCAGCCAATCTATCGGGGAATGGAATTCACCCCTCCACTTT. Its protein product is CASSQSIGEWNSPLHF.

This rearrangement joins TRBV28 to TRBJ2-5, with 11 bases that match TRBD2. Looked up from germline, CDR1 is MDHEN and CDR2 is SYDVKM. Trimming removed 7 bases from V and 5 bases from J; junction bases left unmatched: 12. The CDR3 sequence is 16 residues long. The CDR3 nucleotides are TGTGCCAGCAATTCTAGCGGGGGGCCCGGTGAGGAGACCCAGTACTTC. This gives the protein CASNSSGGPGEETQYF.

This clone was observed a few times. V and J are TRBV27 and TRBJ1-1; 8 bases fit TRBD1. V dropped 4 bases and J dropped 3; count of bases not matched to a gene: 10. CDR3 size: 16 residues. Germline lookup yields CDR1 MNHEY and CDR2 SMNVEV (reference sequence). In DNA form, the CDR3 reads TGTGCCAGCAGTTCCCACAGGGGGGCGATGGACACTGAAGCTTTCTTT. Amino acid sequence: CASSSHRGAMDTEAFF.

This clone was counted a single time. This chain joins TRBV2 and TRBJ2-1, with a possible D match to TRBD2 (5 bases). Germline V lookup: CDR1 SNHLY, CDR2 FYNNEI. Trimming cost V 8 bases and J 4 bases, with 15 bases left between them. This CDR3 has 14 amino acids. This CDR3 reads CASALGRLYNEQFF. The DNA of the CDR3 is TGTGCCAGCGCCTTGGGCAGACTATACAATGAGCAGTTCTTC.

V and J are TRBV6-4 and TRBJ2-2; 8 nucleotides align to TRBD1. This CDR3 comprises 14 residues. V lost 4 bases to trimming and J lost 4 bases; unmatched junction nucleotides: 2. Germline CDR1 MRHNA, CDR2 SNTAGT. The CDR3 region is CASSVTGGTGELFF. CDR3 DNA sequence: TGTGCCAGCAGTGTCACAGGGGGCACCGGGGAGCTGTTTTTT.

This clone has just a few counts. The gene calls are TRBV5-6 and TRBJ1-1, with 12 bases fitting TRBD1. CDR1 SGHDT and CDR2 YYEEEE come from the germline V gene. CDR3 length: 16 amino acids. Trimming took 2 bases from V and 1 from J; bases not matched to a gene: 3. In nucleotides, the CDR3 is TGTGCCAGCAGCTTTTGGGACAGGGGGCCGAACACTGAAGCTTTCTTT. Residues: CASSFWDRGPNTEAFF.

DNA for the CDR3: TGCGCCAGCAGCTTGCGGAGCCTTGCAACTAATGAAAAACTGTTTTTT. It codes for CASSLRSLATNEKLFF. The chain recombines TRBV5-1 with TRBJ1-4; D ambiguous. Germline V CDR1 and CDR2: SGHRS, YFSETQ. Trimming removed 1 base from V and 0 bases from J, with 10 bases in between. The CDR3 consists of 16 residues.

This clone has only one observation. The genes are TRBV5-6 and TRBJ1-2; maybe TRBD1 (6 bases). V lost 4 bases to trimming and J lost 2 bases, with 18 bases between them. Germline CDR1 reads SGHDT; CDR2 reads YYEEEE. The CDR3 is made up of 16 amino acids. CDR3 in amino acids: CASSLGARQPNYGYTF. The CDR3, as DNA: TGTGCCAGCAGCCTGGGGGCCCGACAGCCAAACTATGGCTACACCTTC.

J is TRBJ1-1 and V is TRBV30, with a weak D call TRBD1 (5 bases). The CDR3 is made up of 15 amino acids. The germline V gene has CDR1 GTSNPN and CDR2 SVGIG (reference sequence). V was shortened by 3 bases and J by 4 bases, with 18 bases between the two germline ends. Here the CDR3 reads CAWRAPRGDGTEAFF. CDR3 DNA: TGTGCCTGGAGAGCACCCCGGGGGGATGGCACTGAAGCTTTCTTT.

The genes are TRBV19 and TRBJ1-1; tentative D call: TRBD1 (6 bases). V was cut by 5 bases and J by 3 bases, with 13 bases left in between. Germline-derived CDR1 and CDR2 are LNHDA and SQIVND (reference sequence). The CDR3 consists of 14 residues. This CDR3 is CASSLQGRDTEAFF. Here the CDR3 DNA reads TGTGCCAGTAGTTTACAGGGTCGGGACACTGAAGCTTTCTTT. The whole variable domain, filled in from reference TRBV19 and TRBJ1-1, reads DGGITQSPKYLFRKEGQNVTLSCEQNLNHDAMYWYRQDPGQGLRLIYYSQIVNDFQKGDIAEGYSVSREKKESFPLTVTSAQKNPTAFYLCASSLQGRDTEAFFGQGTRLTVV.

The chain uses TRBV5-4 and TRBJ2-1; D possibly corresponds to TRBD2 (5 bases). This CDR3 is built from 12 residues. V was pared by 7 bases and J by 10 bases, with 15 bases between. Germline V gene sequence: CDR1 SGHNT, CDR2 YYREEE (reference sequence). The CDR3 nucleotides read TGTGCCAGCGGGAGAGACAAAAGAGAGCAGTTCTTC. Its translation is CASGRDKREQFF. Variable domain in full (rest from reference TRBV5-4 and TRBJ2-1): ETGVTQSPTHLIKTRGQQVTLRCSSQSGHNTVSWYQQALGQGPQFIFQYYREEENGRGNFPPRFSGLQFPNYSSELNVNALELDDSALYLCASGRDKREQFFGPGTRLTVL.

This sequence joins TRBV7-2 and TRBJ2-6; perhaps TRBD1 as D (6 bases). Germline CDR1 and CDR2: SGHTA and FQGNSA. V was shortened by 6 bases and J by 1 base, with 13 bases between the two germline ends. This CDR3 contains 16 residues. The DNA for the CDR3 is TGTGCCAGCAGGACGATTCAGGGGTCTGGGGCCAACGTCCTGACTTTC. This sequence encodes CASRTIQGSGANVLTF.

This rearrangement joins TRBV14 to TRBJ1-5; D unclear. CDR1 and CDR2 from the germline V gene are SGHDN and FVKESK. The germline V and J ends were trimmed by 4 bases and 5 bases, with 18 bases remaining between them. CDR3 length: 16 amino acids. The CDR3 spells CASSPRVGGLDQPQHF. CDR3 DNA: TGTGCCAGCAGCCCCCGCGTTGGAGGGCTGGATCAGCCCCAGCATTTT.

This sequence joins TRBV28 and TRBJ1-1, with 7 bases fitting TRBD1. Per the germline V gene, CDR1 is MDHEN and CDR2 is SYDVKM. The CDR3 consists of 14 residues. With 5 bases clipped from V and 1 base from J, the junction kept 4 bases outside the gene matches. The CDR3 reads CASSVGQQNTEAFF. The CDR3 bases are TGTGCCAGCAGTGTGGGACAGCAGAACACTGAAGCTTTCTTT.

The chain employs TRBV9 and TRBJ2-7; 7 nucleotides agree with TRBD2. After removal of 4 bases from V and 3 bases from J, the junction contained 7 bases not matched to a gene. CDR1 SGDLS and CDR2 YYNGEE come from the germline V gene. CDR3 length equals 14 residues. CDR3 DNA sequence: TGTGCCAGCAGCCCCTACCCGGGGGGCTACGAGCAGTACTTC. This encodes CASSPYPGGYEQYF.

The CDR3 here is CASSPRRSTNTGELFF. The CDR3 bases are TGTGCCAGCTCACCACGCAGGTCGACGAACACCGGGGAGCTGTTTTTT. The chain carries TRBV18 and TRBJ2-2; the D is unclear. V was clipped by 1 base and J by 0 bases, with 9 bases between them. Germline V lookup: CDR1 KGHSH, CDR2 LQKENI. The CDR3 is made up of 16 amino acids.

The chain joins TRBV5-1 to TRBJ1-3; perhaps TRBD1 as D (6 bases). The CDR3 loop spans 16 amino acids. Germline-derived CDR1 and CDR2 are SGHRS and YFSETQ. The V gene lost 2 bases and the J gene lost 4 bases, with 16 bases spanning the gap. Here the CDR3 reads CASSLPSWGQGNTIYF. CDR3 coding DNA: TGCGCCAGCAGCTTACCATCCTGGGGGCAAGGAAACACCATATATTTT.

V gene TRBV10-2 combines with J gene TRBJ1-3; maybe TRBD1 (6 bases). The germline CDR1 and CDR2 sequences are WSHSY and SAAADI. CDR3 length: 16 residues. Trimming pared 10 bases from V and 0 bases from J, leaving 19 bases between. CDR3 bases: TGCGCCACCCAGGGGCAAGGGGTCCCCTCTGGAAACACCATATATTTT. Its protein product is CATQGQGVPSGNTIYF.

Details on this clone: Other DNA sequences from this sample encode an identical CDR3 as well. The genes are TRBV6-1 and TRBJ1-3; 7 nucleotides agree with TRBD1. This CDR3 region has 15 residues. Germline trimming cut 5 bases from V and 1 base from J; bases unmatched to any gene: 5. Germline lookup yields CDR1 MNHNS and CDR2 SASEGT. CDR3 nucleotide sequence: TGTGCCAGCAGTAAGGGACAGACGTCTGGAAACACCATATATTTT. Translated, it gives CASSKGQTSGNTIYF.

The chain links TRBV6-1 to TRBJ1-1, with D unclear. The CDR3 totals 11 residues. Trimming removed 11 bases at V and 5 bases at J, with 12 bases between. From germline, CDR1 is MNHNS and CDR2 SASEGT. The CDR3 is CAHRGPTEAFF. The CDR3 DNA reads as TGTGCCCACCGAGGGCCGACTGAAGCTTTCTTT.

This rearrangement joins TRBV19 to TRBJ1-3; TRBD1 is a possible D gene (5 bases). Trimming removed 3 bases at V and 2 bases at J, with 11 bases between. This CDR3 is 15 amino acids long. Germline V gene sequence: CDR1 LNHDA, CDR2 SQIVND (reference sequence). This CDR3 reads CASSMRQPPGNTIYF. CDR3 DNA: TGTGCCAGTAGTATGCGACAGCCGCCTGGAAACACCATATATTTT.

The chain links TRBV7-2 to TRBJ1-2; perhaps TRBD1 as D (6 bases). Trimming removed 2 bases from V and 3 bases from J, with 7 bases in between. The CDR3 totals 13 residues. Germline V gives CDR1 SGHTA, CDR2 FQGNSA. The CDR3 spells CASSLPGDYGYTF. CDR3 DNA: TGTGCCAGCAGCTTACCAGGGGACTATGGCTACACCTTC.

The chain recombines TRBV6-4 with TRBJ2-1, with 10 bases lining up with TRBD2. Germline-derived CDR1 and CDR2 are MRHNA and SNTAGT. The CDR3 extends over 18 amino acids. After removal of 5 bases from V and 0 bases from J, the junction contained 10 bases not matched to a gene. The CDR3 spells CASSPGLASETSYNEQFF. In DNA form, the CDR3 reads TGTGCCAGCAGTCCGGGACTAGCGTCCGAGACCTCCTACAATGAGCAGTTCTTC.

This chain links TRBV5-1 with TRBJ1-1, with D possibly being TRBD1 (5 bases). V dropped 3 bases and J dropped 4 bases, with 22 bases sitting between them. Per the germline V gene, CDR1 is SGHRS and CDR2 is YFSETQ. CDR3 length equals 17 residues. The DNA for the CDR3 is TGCGCCAGCAGCTCACTGACAGCCACGACATCGAGCACTGAAGCTTTCTTT. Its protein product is CASSSLTATTSSTEAFF.

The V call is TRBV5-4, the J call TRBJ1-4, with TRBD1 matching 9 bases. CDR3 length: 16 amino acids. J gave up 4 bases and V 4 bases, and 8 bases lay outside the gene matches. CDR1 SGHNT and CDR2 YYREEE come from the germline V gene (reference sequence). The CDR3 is CASSRDREGVNEKLFF. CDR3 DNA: TGTGCCAGCAGCCGGGACAGGGAGGGGGTTAATGAAAAACTGTTTTTT.

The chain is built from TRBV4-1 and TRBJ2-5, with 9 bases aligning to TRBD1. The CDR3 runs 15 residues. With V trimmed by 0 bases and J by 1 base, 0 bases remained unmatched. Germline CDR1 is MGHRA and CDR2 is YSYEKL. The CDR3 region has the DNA TGCGCCAGCAGCCAAGAGGACAGGGGCCAAGAGACCCAGTACTTC. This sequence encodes CASSQEDRGQETQYF.